Listed below are T cell receptor beta chains from one sample, sequenced in a study of beta chain features in type 1 diabetes. Only in-frame clones appear in the TCRdb table, and some are missing; sequencing was by immunoSEQ multiplex PCR. This sample carries a few hundred thousand clones, roughly a tenth of them seen once, and the ten largest clones take approximately 0.55%. The sequencing sample was made of central memory CD4+ T cells from blood. The origin of the receptors is a man aged 25 to 40 with type 1 diabetes. The CDR3 runs from the conserved cysteine through the conserved F or W. The order of the fields is V gene, J gene, D gene, clone size, CDR3 DNA, CDR3 protein. The D gene is left open where the match is weak. Rows give clone size only sometimes, using once, few, many, or a class for an expanded clone.

TRBV7-9	TRBJ2-7	-	few	TGTGCCAGCAGCTTAACCGGGTTCCCGTCCGAGCAGTACTTC	CASSLTGFPSEQYF
TRBV5-4	TRBJ2-1	-	many	TGTGCCAGCAGCTATACTAGTTTCAATGAGCAGTTCTTC	CASSYTSFNEQFF
TRBV7-2	TRBJ2-7	TRBD1	few	TGTGCCAGCAGCTTGTCCGGGACAGGGGGTCGGGAGCAGTACTTC	CASSLSGTGGREQYF
TRBV28	TRBJ1-5	-	few	TGTGCCAGCAGTTATAGCAATCAGCCCCAGCATTTT	CASSYSNQPQHF
TRBV19	TRBJ1-2	TRBD1	few	TGTGCCAGTAGGCGGGACAGGGGCGCGTATGGCTACACCTTC	CASRRDRGAYGYTF
TRBV5-1	TRBJ2-6	-	few	TGCGCCAGCAGCTTGCCAGGGACCAACGTCCTGACTTTC	CASSLPGTNVLTF
TRBV5-1	TRBJ2-2	-	-	TGCGCCAGCAGCCCCGGGACAACCGGGGAGCTGTTTTTT	CASSPGTTGELFF
TRBV10-3	TRBJ2-5	TRBD1	few	TGTGCCATCAGTGCATCAAGTGGGACAGGGAGAGAGACCCAGTACTTC	CAISASSGTGRETQYF
TRBV29-1	TRBJ2-5	TRBD2	few	TGCAGCGTTGAAGGGGGCCCGGGAGGCCTTTCGGAGACCCAGTACTTC	CSVEGGPGGLSETQYF
TRBV19	TRBJ1-2	-	-	TGTGCCAGTAGTATAGGAGGTCGGAGTGGCTACACCTTC	CASSIGGRSGYTF
TRBV28	TRBJ2-1	TRBD1	few	TGTGCCAGCAGTTTAGCAACCGGGACAGGGCGCAATGAGCAGTTCTTC	CASSLATGTGRNEQFF
TRBV6-5	TRBJ2-7	-	-	TGTGCCAGCAGCCCCGGGACAACCTACGAGCAGTACTTC	CASSPGTTYEQYF
TRBV28	TRBJ1-4	-	-	TGTGCCAGCAGTCCCGCCGGGGGGCGGGCTGGGGAAAAACTGTTTTTT	CASSPAGGRAGEKLFF
TRBV29-1	TRBJ2-3	-	-	TGCAGCGCCTTAGCGGAGGGCACAGATACGCAGTATTTT	CSALAEGTDTQYF
TRBV19	TRBJ2-7	-	few	TGTGCCAGTAGTATGCAGAACAGGATCACCCCCTACGAGCAGTACTTC	CASSMQNRITPYEQYF
TRBV7-3	TRBJ2-7	-	-	TGTGCCAGCAACTCAGGGCCCCTGGAACATAGCGAGCAGTACTTC	CASNSGPLEHSEQYF
TRBV29-1	TRBJ2-1	-	few	TGCAGCGTTGGCTCAATACTCTCCTACAATGAGCAGTTCTTC	CSVGSILSYNEQFF
TRBV7-3	TRBJ1-3	-	few	TGTGCCAGCAGCTTTGGCGCTGGAAACACCATATATTTT	CASSFGAGNTIYF
TRBV7-9	TRBJ2-5	-	few	TGTGCCAGCAGCTACGTCCGGGATCAAGAGACCCAGTACTTC	CASSYVRDQETQYF
TRBV7-3	TRBJ2-1	TRBD2	few	TGTGCCAGCAGCCTTAGAGGGACTAGCGGAAACAATGAGCAGTTCTTC	CASSLRGTSGNNEQFF
TRBV7-9	TRBJ2-5	-	-	TGTGCCAGCAGTAGGAGTCGGGGAGAGACCCAGTACTTC	CASSRSRGETQYF
TRBV6-1	TRBJ1-1	-	few	TGTGCCACGGGGGCCCAAGCTTTCTTT	CATGAQAFF
TRBV9	TRBJ1-3	TRBD1	few	TGTGCCAGCAGCGTAGCTCTGGGGACAGGGTATGGAAACACCATATATTTT	CASSVALGTGYGNTIYF
TRBV10-3	TRBJ2-1	-	many	TGTGCCATCAGGCCCGGGACGGGCAACAATGAGCAGTTCTTC	CAIRPGTGNNEQFF
TRBV19	TRBJ2-3	-	many	TGTGCCAGTGGGAGAGGGGCCAGGGATACGCAGTATTTT	CASGRGARDTQYF
TRBV7-2	TRBJ2-5	-	few	TGTGCCAGCAGCTTACAGGGGCAGACCCAGTACTTC	CASSLQGQTQYF
TRBV11-3	TRBJ2-1	TRBD2	-	TGTGCCAGCAGCTCCCGACTAGCGGGAGCCGAGCAGTTCTTC	CASSSRLAGAEQFF
TRBV30	TRBJ1-6	-	-	TGTGCCTGGAGTGAGACAGACAATTCACCCCTCCACTTT	CAWSETDNSPLHF
TRBV5-1	TRBJ2-1	-	-	TGCGCCAGCAGCTTTCAGGGTTTCCACGAGCAGTTCTTC	CASSFQGFHEQFF
TRBV10-3	TRBJ2-3	-	few	TGTGCCATCATGGTTACTACAACAGATACGCAGTATTTT	CAIMVTTTDTQYF
TRBV6-5	TRBJ1-4	-	-	TGTGCCAGCAGCCCGGGAGAGGCTAATGAAAAACTGTTTTTT	CASSPGEANEKLFF
TRBV28	TRBJ2-7	TRBD1	few	TGTGCCAGCAGTTTCCCCCCGGACAGGGTGCCCTACGAGCAGTACTTC	CASSFPPDRVPYEQYF
TRBV6-5	TRBJ1-5	-	-	TGTGCCAGCAGTCCACGAACGAGCAATCAGCCCCAGCATTTT	CASSPRTSNQPQHF
TRBV5-6	TRBJ2-5	TRBD2	few	TGTGCCAGCAGCTTGGTTCGGGGAGGGGAGACCCAGTACTTC	CASSLVRGGETQYF
TRBV7-9	TRBJ1-4	-	few	TGTGCCAGCAGCTTCGGGACCTCTAATGAAAAACTGTTTTTT	CASSFGTSNEKLFF
TRBV6-5	TRBJ2-3	-	few	TGTGCCAGCAGTTACACCGACAGCACAGATACGCAGTATTTT	CASSYTDSTDTQYF
TRBV6-5	TRBJ1-4	TRBD1	-	TGTGCCAGCATGAGGGGACAGTCTGGGGAAAAACTGTTTTTT	CASMRGQSGEKLFF
TRBV7-2	TRBJ2-3	-	-	TGTGCCAGCAGCTTAGCGATAAGGGGCACAGATACGCAGTATTTT	CASSLAIRGTDTQYF
TRBV6-1	TRBJ2-4	-	-	TGTGCCAGCAGCACAACGGTACGGGGAGGCATTCAGTACTTC	CASSTTVRGGIQYF
TRBV5-1	TRBJ2-3	-	-	TGCGCCAGCAGCTTGGCCTTCCAGGGAGGTGATACGCAGTATTTT	CASSLAFQGGDTQYF
TRBV7-2	TRBJ2-3	-	few	TGTGCCAGCAGCTTAGATGGGTCAACCGGAGATACGCAGTATTTT	CASSLDGSTGDTQYF
TRBV7-9	TRBJ1-5	-	few	TGTGCCAGCAGCTTAGCGCTCAGAGTGGACAATCAGCCCCAGCATTTT	CASSLALRVDNQPQHF
TRBV11-2	TRBJ2-1	-	-	TGTGCCAGCAGCGACCAGGACAGCTTGTTGGAGCAGTTCTTC	CASSDQDSLLEQFF
TRBV7-2	TRBJ2-1	-	-	TGTGCCAGCAGCTCCGATTGGGGCCAGCAGTTCTTC	CASSSDWGQQFF
TRBV11-3	TRBJ2-1	-	-	TGTGCCAGCAGCTTAGATCAGGGGGGGACTACACCATTGAATGAGCAGTTCTTC	CASSLDQGGTTPLNEQFF
TRBV7-9	TRBJ1-3	-	many	TGTGCCAGCAGCACTTCCGGGGGCAGAAACACCATATATTTT	CASSTSGGRNTIYF
TRBV28	TRBJ1-1	TRBD1	few	TGTGCCAGCAGTTTCCAGGGGGTCGGCGCTGAAGCTTTCTTT	CASSFQGVGAEAFF
TRBV28	TRBJ2-5	-	-	TGTGCCAGCAGTTTAGGTGTGGCGTACTTC	CASSLGVAYF
TRBV10-2	TRBJ2-7	-	-	TGCGCCAGCAGTGAGCGAGGCTACGAGCAGTACTTC	CASSERGYEQYF
TRBV5-4	TRBJ1-4	-	-	TGCGCCAGCAGCCAAGAGTACCGAGCCGCGGACAGAGGCGAAAAACTGTTTTTT	CASSQEYRAADRGEKLFF